This record concerns one T cell receptor (beta chain) sequence. Its target is unknown. Germline values: CDR1 MNHEY, CDR2 SVGEGT. V lost 3 bases and J lost 6, with 8 bases in between. The CDR3 runs 12 residues. Profiling relied on immunoSEQ multiplex PCR, and the TCRdb table lists in-frame clones only, not all of them. The profile covers about 67,000 clones, with roughly 80% appearing a single time and approximately 21% taken by the ten largest. The data derive from a study of T cell responses to AZD1222 COVID-19 vaccine. Overall study results and limits: Among AZD1222 vaccinees, only six or seven were seropositive at baseline.

The sample in question was peripheral blood, obtained on day 0 of AZD1222 vaccination. This sequence originates from an adult in good health. The chain combines TRBV6-2 or TRBV6-3 with TRBJ1-1; possible D gene TRBD1, 5 bases. The CDR3 reads CASSYRGAEAFF. The CDR3 DNA reads as TGTGCCAGCAGTTATCGGGGCGCTGAAGCTTTCTTT.